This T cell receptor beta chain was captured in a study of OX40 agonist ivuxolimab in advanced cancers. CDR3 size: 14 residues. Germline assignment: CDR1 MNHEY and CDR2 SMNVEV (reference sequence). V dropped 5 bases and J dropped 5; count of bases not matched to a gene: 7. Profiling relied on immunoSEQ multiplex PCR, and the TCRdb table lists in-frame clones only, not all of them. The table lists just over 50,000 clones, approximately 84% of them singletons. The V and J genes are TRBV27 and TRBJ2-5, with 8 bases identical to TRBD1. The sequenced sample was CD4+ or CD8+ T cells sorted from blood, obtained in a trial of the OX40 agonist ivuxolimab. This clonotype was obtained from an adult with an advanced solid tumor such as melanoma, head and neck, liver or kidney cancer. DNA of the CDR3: TGTGCCAGCAGTATCCTCGGACAGGGCGAGACCCAGTACTTC. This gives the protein CASSILGQGETQYF.